This T cell receptor (beta chain) was sequenced for a study of blood T cell repertoires in COVID-19 (dated by TCRdb to 2020 to 2021). Regarding the study in general: Samples from collaborators originated in the United States, Italy and Spain and spanned both the acute and convalescent phases of COVID-19. The material from the prospective study consisted of cDNA or gDNA derived from T cells, B-cell-depleted T cells, or PBMCs. Subjects who had been exposed to COVID-19, were actively infected with it, or had recovered from it provided the deeply sampled blood TCRbeta repertoires that made up the dataset. A freely available public database, intended as a resource for researchers studying the immune response to SARS-CoV-2, is where the repertoires were released. Samples came from the ongoing ImmuneRACE study (first 160 participants) plus 1,254 subjects from 6 global collaborators. A de-identified subject ID, COVID-19 status, age in years and sex were almost always included in the sample metadata. Where available, HLA class I and class II types were taken from metadata supplied by the sample provider and were not determined by assay-based typing.

The collaborating institutions used their own protocols to collect whole blood in K2EDTA tubes. For TCRbeta analysis, collaborator samples were shipped as frozen whole blood, as isolated PBMCs, or as DNA extracted from either sample type. TCRbeta CDR3 regions were amplified from genomic DNA by means of the immunoSEQ Assay, a bias-controlled multiplex PCR. Turning to the authors' computational methods: Nucleated cell counts per sample were estimated from amplification of reference gene primers within the assay. To quantify the absolute abundance of each unique TCRbeta CDR3 rearrangement, sequence reads were collapsed and filtered. For each sample, productive Simpson clonality was calculated by taking the square root of Simpson's diversity index across productive rearrangements. TCRdb provides this immuneACCESS table in a form limited to in-frame rearrangements. Some clones are lacking; in checked studies, under half of them reflect an unresolved V gene, and why the rest are absent is not known. D and trimming come from the DNA, and the V and J calls and clone size come from that table. The sample profile shows more than 120,000 clones; 80% to 90% of them were found once. The top ten hold 0.8% to 0.95% of the sample.

As for this clone: Its antigen is not yet known. An end of the junction differs from the germline gene, which may be a read error.

Overall study outcomes, separate from this receptor: The amount of clinical and demographic metadata varied by source and participant and was provided uncurated.

The sequenced sample was peripheral blood. The sequence was collected from a woman aged 45-65 years with acute or convalescent COVID-19.

The sequenced DNA is TGTGCCATCAGTGATGGGCCCTTGCCCTATAGCTTC. This gives the protein CAISDGPLPYSF. In this chain, TRBV10-3 is recombined with TRBJ2-7; no D gene call is confident. Looking up the germline V gene yields CDR1 ENHRY and CDR2 SYGVKD. The CDR3 holds 12 amino acids from the cysteine to the phenylalanine. The sequence is cut down to CDR3 DNA, 36 bases in frame from base 1.